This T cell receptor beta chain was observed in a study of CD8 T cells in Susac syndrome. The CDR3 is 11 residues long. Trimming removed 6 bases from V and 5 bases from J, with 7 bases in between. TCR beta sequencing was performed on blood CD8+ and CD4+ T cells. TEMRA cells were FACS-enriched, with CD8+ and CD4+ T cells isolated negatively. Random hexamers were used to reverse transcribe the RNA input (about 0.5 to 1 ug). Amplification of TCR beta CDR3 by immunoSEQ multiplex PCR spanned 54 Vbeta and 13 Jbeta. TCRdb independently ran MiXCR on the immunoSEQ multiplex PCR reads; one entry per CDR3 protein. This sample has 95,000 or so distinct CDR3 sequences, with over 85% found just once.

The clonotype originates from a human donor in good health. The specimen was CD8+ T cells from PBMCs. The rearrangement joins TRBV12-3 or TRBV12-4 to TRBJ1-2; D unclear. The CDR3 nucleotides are TGTGCCAGCAGCCCTAGTTATGGCTACACCTTC. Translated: CASSPSYGYTF.